These 18 T cell receptor beta chains came from one sample sequenced in a study of cytomegalovirus exposure and HLA in healthy donors (dated by TCRdb to about 2017). Library generation was performed with the immunoSEQ multiplex PCR assay. The multiplex PCR relied on a mix of 60 forward primers for TCR Vbeta segments and 13 reverse primers for TCR Jbeta segments. Imported from immuneACCESS, the table was reduced by TCRdb to in-frame sequences with V and J called. These copies leave out some clones; in studies compared against another copy, an unresolved V gene accounts for under half, and the cause of the remainder is not known. The sample table lists about 130,000 clones, over 70% of them with a count of one. The ten largest clones capture approximately 2.1% of the sample. Sequenced sample: PBMCs. These receptors came from a man in his thirties or forties in good health and CMV-seronegative.

The rearrangement uses TRBV28 and TRBJ2-7; D remains unclear. The germline gives CDR1 MDHEN, CDR2 SYDVKM. The CDR3 runs to 11 residues. V lost 1 base, J lost 7 bases, and 5 bases lay in between. CDR3 region: CASSLLLEQYF. In nucleotides, the CDR3 is TGTGCCAGCAGTTTATTACTTGAGCAGTACTTC. Complete variable domain (other parts from reference TRBV28 and TRBJ2-7): DVKVTQSSRYLVKRTGEKVFLECVQDMDHENMFWYRQDPGLGLRLIYFSYDVKMKEKGDIPEGYSVSREKKERFSLILESASTNQTSMYLCASSLLLEQYFGPGTRLTVT.

This clone has a single count. The V gene is TRBV6-5, the J gene TRBJ2-5; perhaps TRBD1 as D (6 bases). Trimming left V 5 bases short and J 1 base short, with 11 bases between. Per germline, CDR1 MNHEY and CDR2 SVGAGI. CDR3 size: 14 residues. The CDR3 coding sequence is TGTGCCAGCAGTGTTGGGACACTCCAAGAGACCCAGTACTTC. It codes for CASSVGTLQETQYF.

This chain links TRBV19 with TRBJ2-2; perhaps TRBD1 as D (5 bases). In germline, CDR1 is LNHDA, CDR2 SQIVND (reference sequence). The CDR3 covers 14 residues. Trimming removed 5 bases at V and 2 bases at J, with 9 bases between. The CDR3: CASSGQGNTGELFF. The CDR3, as DNA: TGTGCCAGTAGTGGTCAGGGAAACACCGGGGAGCTGTTTTTT.

The chain is built from TRBV28 and TRBJ2-4; TRBD1 aligns across 10 bases. This CDR3 is built from 14 residues. V gave up 7 bases and J gave up 6 bases; unmatched junction bases: 6. Germline CDR1 MDHEN, CDR2 SYDVKM. The CDR3 reads CASMRQGAGNIQYF. CDR3 nucleotides: TGTGCCAGCATGAGACAGGGGGCGGGAAACATTCAGTACTTC.

V gene TRBV4-1 combines with J gene TRBJ2-5; the D gene is possibly TRBD1 (5 bases). The J call is in doubt because the DNA end fits TRBJ2-7 better. Germline V CDR1 and CDR2: MGHRA, YSYEKL. CDR3 length: 14 amino acids. CDR3 sequence (DNA): TGCGCCAGCAGCCACAGTCCCAGGGACTACGAGCAGTACTTC. This translates into CASSHSPRDYEQYF.

The rearrangement links TRBV18 to TRBJ1-2; D gene ambiguous. This CDR3 is 14 amino acids long. V was shortened by 6 bases and J by 4 bases, with 15 bases between the two germline ends. Looked up from germline, CDR1 is KGHSH and CDR2 is LQKENI. This chain's CDR3 is CASSRPEGSYGYTF. CDR3 bases: TGTGCCAGCTCCCGGCCGGAGGGTTCCTATGGCTACACCTTC.

The genes are TRBV6-4 and TRBJ2-3, with 10 bases fitting TRBD2. V was clipped by 3 bases and J by 5 bases; unmatched bases: 5. The CDR3 has 15 amino acids. The V gene's germline CDR1 is MRHNA and CDR2 SNTAGT. This chain's CDR3 is CASSDLAGEKDTQYF. DNA for the CDR3: TGTGCCAGCAGTGATCTAGCGGGAGAAAAAGATACGCAGTATTTT.

This chain uses TRBV11-3 with TRBJ2-7; possible D gene TRBD2, 5 bases. V lost 5 bases and J lost 3, with 14 bases in between. This CDR3 has 14 residues. Per germline, CDR1 SGHNT and CDR2 YENEEA. The CDR3 sequence is CASSKRYGIYEQYF. As DNA, the CDR3 is TGTGCCAGCAGCAAGCGGTACGGAATCTACGAGCAGTACTTC. Filled out from reference TRBV11-3 and TRBJ2-7, the complete variable domain reads EAGVVQSPRYKIIEKKQPVAFWCNPISGHNTLYWYLQNLGQGPELLIRYENEEAVDDSQLPKDRFSAERLKGVDSTLKIQPAELGDSAVYLCASSKRYGIYEQYFGPGTRLTVT.

The chain is built from TRBV29-1 and TRBJ1-1; D is unclear. Between the trimmed V and J ends, which lost 6 bases and 0 bases, there was a span of 11 bases. The CDR3 sequence is 13 residues long. From germline, CDR1 is SQVTM and CDR2 ANQGSEA. The CDR3 sequence: CSVLLALNTEAFF. In DNA form, the CDR3 reads TGCAGCGTACTATTGGCTTTGAACACTGAAGCTTTCTTT.

Only one count was recorded for this clone. This sequence joins TRBV30 and TRBJ2-5; TRBD1 is a possible D gene (6 bases). The V and J ends lost 0 bases and 2 bases respectively, with 25 bases between them. Germline V gives CDR1 GTSNPN, CDR2 SVGIG (reference sequence). This CDR3 is built from 19 residues. CDR3 loop: CAWSVGGIEQGWRQETQYF. In DNA form, the CDR3 reads TGTGCCTGGAGTGTCGGCGGCATCGAGCAGGGGTGGAGACAAGAGACCCAGTACTTC.

The chain combines TRBV18 with TRBJ1-5; tentatively, D is TRBD1 (6 bases). The CDR3 contains 13 residues. V shed 5 bases and J shed 7 bases, with 12 bases lying between them. The germline V gene encodes CDR1 KGHSH and CDR2 LQKENI. The CDR3 DNA reads as TGTGCCAGCTCAGGGGACAAAGTACAGCCCCAGCATTTT. This translates into CASSGDKVQPQHF.

This clone was found a few times. V usage is TRBV7-2 and J usage is TRBJ1-1, with D tentatively TRBD1 (5 bases). Trimming stripped 1 base from V and 1 base from J, with 10 bases between. CDR1 and CDR2 from the germline V gene are SGHTA and FQGNSA. The length of the CDR3 is 15 residues. In nucleotides, the CDR3 is TGTGCCAGCAGCTTAGAAGCAGGACAGAACACTGAAGCTTTCTTT. Translated: CASSLEAGQNTEAFF.

The rearrangement links TRBV5-6 to TRBJ2-7; D unclear. The CDR3 contains 11 residues. V dropped 4 bases and J dropped 6 bases, with 8 bases sitting between them. Germline assignment: CDR1 SGHDT and CDR2 YYEEEE. In DNA, the CDR3 is TGTGCCAGCAGCACGTACTCCGAGCAGTACTTC. Translation gives CASSTYSEQYF.

The gene calls are TRBV30 and TRBJ1-2; tentatively, D is TRBD1 (5 bases). Per germline, CDR1 GTSNPN and CDR2 SVGIG (reference sequence). Trimming took 8 bases from V and 1 from J, leaving 14 bases between them. The CDR3 sequence is 13 residues long. CDR3 loop: CAESWQGNYGYTF. For the CDR3, the DNA is TGTGCCGAATCGTGGCAGGGTAACTATGGCTACACCTTC.

The chain uses TRBV7-2 and TRBJ2-3; tentative D call: TRBD2 (6 bases). Germline V gene lookup returns CDR1 SGHTA and CDR2 FQGNSA. The CDR3 is made up of 15 amino acids. The V and J ends lost 2 bases and 3 bases respectively, with 12 bases between them. CDR3 amino acids: CASSLWEARTDTQYF. CDR3 nucleotides: TGTGCCAGCAGCTTATGGGAGGCAAGGACAGATACGCAGTATTTT.

Comment on this clone: The same CDR3 is also encoded by other DNA sequences in this sample. The chain uses TRBV20-1 and TRBJ2-5; D remains unclear. Germline CDR1 DFQATT, CDR2 SNEGSKA (reference sequence). V gave up 2 bases and J gave up 2 bases, with 3 bases separating them. This CDR3 is 11 amino acids long. This CDR3 reads CSARPQETQYF. Here the CDR3 DNA reads TGCAGTGCTAGACCACAAGAGACCCAGTACTTC.

V gene TRBV19 combines with J gene TRBJ2-1; 12 nucleotides line up with TRBD2. Germline CDR1 LNHDA, CDR2 SQIVND (reference sequence). Unmatched junction bases numbered 7, after V lost 3 bases and J lost 7 bases. This CDR3 is built from 16 residues. Here the CDR3 DNA reads TGTGCCAGTAGTATCTTGGGAACTAGCGGGAGGAATGAGCAGTTCTTC. Translated, it gives CASSILGTSGRNEQFF.

The J gene is TRBJ2-1, the V gene TRBV28; perhaps TRBD2 as D (6 bases). V shed 8 bases and J shed 10 bases, with 18 bases lying between them. This CDR3 comprises 13 residues. Germline values: CDR1 MDHEN, CDR2 SYDVKM. In DNA form, the CDR3 reads TGTGCCAGCTCTAGGTCCCTGGGAGGAGAGCAGTTCTTC. Protein: CASSRSLGGEQFF.